This TCR beta chain was observed in a study of blood T cell repertoires in COVID-19. Study overall: Researchers got acute and convalescent COVID-19 samples from the United States, Italy and Spain. Nucleic acid was either cDNA or gDNA, and it came from T cells, B-cell-depleted T cells, or PBMCs.

TCRdb keeps only in-frame clones here, not all; method: immunoSEQ multiplex PCR. Among 170,000 or so clones, around 84% were seen once, and the ten largest hold 0.55% to 0.6%. The Seattle patients, enrolled during active infection, were followed longitudinally. The CDR3 consists of 15 residues. Per the germline V gene, CDR1 is SGHNT and CDR2 is YENEEA. V lost 6 bases and J lost 7; bases outside the gene matches: 9. The sequenced sample consisted of peripheral blood. The chain uses TRBV11-3 and TRBJ2-1; TRBD1 agrees at 10 bases. The clonotype was recovered from a man between 60 and 70 years old with COVID-19, enrolled during active disease. CDR3 residues: CASRLTGGLVNEQFF. The DNA of the CDR3 is TGTGCCAGCAGACTGACAGGGGGCTTGGTGAATGAGCAGTTCTTC.